The 10 T cell receptor beta chains listed next were all sequenced from one sample in a study of response to subunit inactivated influenza vaccine. TCRdb called the RT-PCR reads again in MiXCR, with one record for every CDR3 protein. The sample contains hundreds of thousands of distinct CDR3 sequences, around 14% of which appear only once. Sequences were derived from PBMCs from blood, sampled 12 days after vaccination. The receptors derive from a middle-aged man who received an inactivated influenza vaccine.

The chain has TRBV12-3 or TRBV12-4 and TRBJ1-1; 7 positions match TRBD1. The CDR3 spans 12 residues. V lost 6 bases to trimming and J lost 9 bases; unmatched junction nucleotides: 7. The chain's CDR3 is CASRSPGQKAFF. CDR3 coding DNA: TGTGCCAGCAGGTCCCCGGGACAGAAAGCTTTCTTT.

A few counts support this clonotype. This sequence joins TRBV12-3 or TRBV12-4 and TRBJ2-4; the match to TRBD1 covers 7 bases. The length of the CDR3 is 17 residues. After removal of 6 bases from V and 7 bases from J, the junction contained 18 bases not matched to a gene. The CDR3 here is CASSRGTVPGSRNIQYF. The CDR3 nucleotides are TGTGCCAGCAGCAGGGGGACAGTACCGGGGAGTAGGAACATTCAGTACTTC.

This clonotype appeared a few times. J is TRBJ2-1 and V is TRBV6-1; 10 nucleotides agree with TRBD1. Germline values: CDR1 MNHNS, CDR2 SASEGT. With 6 bases clipped from V and 7 bases from J, the junction kept 9 bases outside the gene matches. The CDR3 contains 15 residues. Here the CDR3 DNA reads TGTGCCAGCAGCCGACCGGGACAGGGGAGTAATGAGCAGTTCTTC. It is translated as CASSRPGQGSNEQFF.

The genes are TRBV3-1 and TRBJ1-3, with D unclear. V lost 4 bases, J lost 0 bases, and 1 base lay in between. There are 12 residues in the CDR3. Germline V gene lookup returns CDR1 LGHDT and CDR2 YNNKEL (reference sequence). CDR3 residues: CASSPSGNTIYF. The CDR3 bases are TGTGCCAGCAGCCCCTCTGGAAACACCATATATTTT.

This clonotype showed up many times. The CDR3 region is CSANRLLNTEAFF. CDR3 coding DNA: TGCAGTGCAAACAGATTATTGAACACTGAAGCTTTCTTT. The chain recombines TRBV20-1 with TRBJ1-1; no firm D call. The CDR3 length is 13 residues. Germline-derived CDR1 and CDR2 are DFQATT and SNEGSKA (reference sequence). The germline V and J ends were trimmed by 6 bases and 0 bases, with 11 bases remaining between them.

This clonotype has just a few counts. The chain combines TRBV29-1 with TRBJ2-1; a possible D gene is TRBD1 (6 bases). This CDR3 is built from 12 residues. V lost 7 bases and J 1 base, leaving 8 bases between the germline ends. CDR1 is SQVTM and CDR2 is ANQGSEA in the germline V gene. DNA for the CDR3: TGCAGCGCCGGACAGTCCTACAATGAGCAGTTCTTC. Encoded protein: CSAGQSYNEQFF.

Only a few counts were recorded for this clonotype. V gene TRBV24-1 combines with J gene TRBJ1-5, with 9 nucleotides matching TRBD1. The germline gives CDR1 KGHDR, CDR2 SFDVKD. V shed 5 bases, J shed 1 base, and the junction held 14 bases outside the gene matches. CDR3 size: 19 residues. This CDR3 reads CATSADTGGAGLSNQPQHF. CDR3 in DNA: TGTGCCACCAGTGCCGACACAGGGGGCGCGGGTTTGAGCAATCAGCCCCAGCATTTT.

Worth noting for this clonotype: At one of its ends the junction is not consistent with the germline gene, which may arise from a read error. The rearrangement joins TRBV4-2 to TRBJ2-1, with a tentative D call TRBD2 (5 bases). Per germline, CDR1 LGHNA and CDR2 YNFKEQ. This CDR3 has 13 amino acids. CDR3 protein: CARSPGTYNEQFF. The CDR3 region has the DNA TGTGCCAGGAGCCCCGGGACCTACAATGAGCAGTTCTTC.

This clonotype was recorded a few times. The chain links TRBV27 to TRBJ2-5; possible D gene TRBD2, 6 bases. The germline V gene has CDR1 MNHEY and CDR2 SMNVEV (reference sequence). Trimming shortened V by 3 bases and J by 9 bases, and 14 bases separated the two germline ends. The length of the CDR3 is 13 residues. CDR3 region: CASSLGLGGPQYF. DNA for the CDR3: TGTGCCAGCAGTTTGGGACTGGGGGGTCCCCAGTACTTC.

The chain joins TRBV21-1 to TRBJ2-3; the table assigns TRBD2, which was not confirmed against the DNA. TRBV21-1 is described as a pseudogene. CDR3 length: 15 amino acids. CDR3 amino acids: CARGSSGGRTDTQYF. CDR3 sequence (DNA): TGTGCCAGGGGATCTAGCGGGGGCCGCACAGATACGCAGTATTTT.